The present T cell receptor beta chain was sequenced within a study of OX40 agonist ivuxolimab in advanced cancers. Overall study: An anti-OX40 (CD134) antibody with agonistic activity, ivuxolimab, was administered to patients. Those enrolled were roughly 80% male, with a mean age of about 66 years and ages from about 20 to 79.

Germline V CDR1 and CDR2: MNHEY, SVGAGI. The CDR3 consists of 14 residues. The V and J ends lost 1 base and 5 bases respectively, with 9 bases between them. This clone was observed a single time. TCRdb keeps only in-frame clones here, not all; method: immunoSEQ multiplex PCR. The table records about 20,000 clones, under 95% of them present only once. This sequence was found in an adult with an advanced solid tumor such as melanoma, head and neck, liver or kidney cancer. V usage is TRBV6-5 and J usage is TRBJ1-5, with a tentative D call TRBD1 (5 bases). Sequenced material: CD4+ or CD8+ T cells sorted from blood, taken in a trial of the OX40 agonist ivuxolimab. The DNA for the CDR3 is TGTGCCAGCAGTTACTTAGGGGTGGATCAGCCCCAGCATTTT. Its protein is CASSYLGVDQPQHF.